A single sample gave rise to the 9 T cell receptor beta chains below, sequenced in a study of T cell repertoires in cytomegalovirus infection. TCRdb redid the calling of the reads with MiXCR, one entry per CDR3 protein. Counted here are about 450,000 distinct CDR3 sequences, 30% to 40% occurring once; the ten biggest clones make up roughly an eighth. The sequencing sample was made of PBMCs. These receptor sequences come from a human donor in good health (CMV status not recorded). Some clones in this sample may be carry-over from other donors' samples.

On this clonotype: At one boundary the junction diverges from the germline segment, which might be a read error. The J gene is TRBJ2-7, the V gene TRBV19, with 8 bases that match TRBD1. The CDR3 totals 13 residues. The germline gives CDR1 LNHDA, CDR2 SQIVND (reference sequence). CDR3 in DNA: TGTGCCAGTAGAGCCTCAGGGGGCTACGAGCATTACTTC. Its translation: CASRASGGYEHYF.

This clonotype was counted between two and nine times. The chain couples TRBV6-5 to TRBJ2-2; TRBD1 is a possible D gene (5 bases). The V and J ends lost 4 bases and 5 bases respectively, with 17 bases between them. Germline loops: CDR1 MNHEY, CDR2 SVGAGI. The CDR3 contains 16 residues. The CDR3 DNA reads TGTGCCAGCAGTTCAGTGGAGACAGCTGGGACCGGGGAGCTGTTTTTT. Protein product: CASSSVETAGTGELFF.

A few counts support this clonotype. The chain links TRBV20-1 to TRBJ2-5, with a weak D call TRBD1 (6 bases). The CDR3 is 12 amino acids. V dropped 6 bases and J dropped 1 base, with 9 bases sitting between them. Germline CDR1 and CDR2: DFQATT and SNEGSKA (reference sequence). CDR3 loop: CSAQTGQETQYF. The CDR3 nucleotides read TGCAGTGCACAGACAGGCCAAGAGACCCAGTACTTC.

This clonotype was counted once. The chain carries TRBV2 and TRBJ1-2, with unresolved D. Germline CDR1 and CDR2: SNHLY and FYNNEI. The CDR3 contains 13 residues. Trimming stripped 4 bases from V and 5 bases from J, with 11 bases between. CDR3 nucleotides: TGTGCCAGCAGTGTTGAGACAAATTATGGCTACACCTTC. Translation gives CASSVETNYGYTF.

The chain uses TRBV4-1 and TRBJ2-7; 12 bases match TRBD1. CDR3 size: 15 residues. Germline trimming cut 3 bases from V and 4 bases from J; bases unmatched to any gene: 4. The V gene's germline CDR1 is MGHRA and CDR2 YSYEKL. The CDR3 nucleotides read TGCGCCAGCAGCCAGGGACAGGGGGCACTGTACGAGCAGTACTTC. Encoded protein: CASSQGQGALYEQYF.

The V call is TRBV20-1, the J call TRBJ2-7; D unresolved. Trimming took 0 bases from V and 0 from J, leaving 9 bases between them. Germline CDR1 DFQATT, CDR2 SNEGSKA (reference sequence). This CDR3 comprises 14 residues. This CDR3 is CSARDYGISYEQYF. The DNA of the CDR3 is TGCAGTGCTAGAGATTACGGCATCTCCTACGAGCAGTACTTC.

At least ten counts were recorded for this clonotype. This chain's CDR3 is CASRSGGGWETQYF. DNA for the CDR3: TGTGCCAGCAGGAGCGGGGGGGGTTGGGAGACCCAGTACTTC. The chain carries TRBV7-2 and TRBJ2-5, with 10 bases that match TRBD2. The CDR3 consists of 14 residues. CDR1 is SGHTA and CDR2 is FQGNSA in the germline V gene. Losses at the gene ends were 6 bases for V and 5 bases for J; bases not matched to a gene: 6.

There are a few counts of this clonotype. J is TRBJ1-3 and V is TRBV4-1; no definite D call. The CDR3 is 20 amino acids. Trimming took 0 bases from V and 0 from J, leaving 21 bases between them. Germline lookup yields CDR1 MGHRA and CDR2 YSYEKL. The CDR3 DNA is TGCGCCAGCAGCCAAGAACGCGGGGTTGTTTCTACCCCCTCTGGAAACACCATATATTTT. Its translation: CASSQERGVVSTPSGNTIYF.

This clonotype was detected only a few times. V usage is TRBV7-2 and J usage is TRBJ2-3, with TRBD2 matching 8 bases. With V trimmed by 0 bases and J by 2 bases, 1 base remained unmatched. Germline V gene lookup returns CDR1 SGHTA and CDR2 FQGNSA. The length of the CDR3 is 15 residues. CDR3 region: CASSLASGATDTQYF. The DNA for the CDR3 is TGTGCCAGCAGCTTAGCTAGCGGGGCCACAGATACGCAGTATTTT.